This T cell receptor beta chain was identified in a study of blood T cell repertoires in COVID-19. Study-level background: Researchers got acute and convalescent COVID-19 samples from the United States, Italy and Spain.

Original methodology: Cell counts per sample came from amplifying reference gene primers. Sequencing used immunoSEQ multiplex PCR; TCRdb keeps in-frame clones, though not all of them. V, J and clone size are those of that table, while D and trimming were read from the DNA. The data hold approximately 150,000 clones, with 86% observed a single time. Germline V lookup: CDR1 LGHDT, CDR2 YNNKEL (reference sequence). V gave up 6 bases and J gave up 4 bases; unmatched junction bases: 11. The CDR3 extends over 15 amino acids. The rearrangement joins TRBV3-1 (or the pseudogene TRBV3-2) to TRBJ2-7; 8 bases align to TRBD1. The sample was peripheral blood. The clonotype originates from a woman in her 70s with acute or convalescent COVID-19. The CDR3 protein is CASSRAGTGPYEQYF. The CDR3 region has the DNA TGTGCCAGCAGTCGAGCCGGGACAGGACCGTACGAGCAGTACTTC.